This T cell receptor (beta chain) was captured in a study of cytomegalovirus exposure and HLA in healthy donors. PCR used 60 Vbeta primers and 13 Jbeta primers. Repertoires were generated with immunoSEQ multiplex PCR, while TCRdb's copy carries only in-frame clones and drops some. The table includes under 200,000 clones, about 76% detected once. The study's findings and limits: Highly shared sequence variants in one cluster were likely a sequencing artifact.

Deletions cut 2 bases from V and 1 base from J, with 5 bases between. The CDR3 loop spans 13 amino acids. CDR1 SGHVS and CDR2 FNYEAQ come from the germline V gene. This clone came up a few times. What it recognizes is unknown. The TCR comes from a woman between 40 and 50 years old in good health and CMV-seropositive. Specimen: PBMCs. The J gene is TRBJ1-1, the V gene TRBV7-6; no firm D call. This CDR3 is CASSLLWNTEAFF. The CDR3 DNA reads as TGTGCCAGCAGCTTACTTTGGAACACTGAAGCTTTCTTT. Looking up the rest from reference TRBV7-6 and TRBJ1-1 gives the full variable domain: GAGVSQSPRYKVTKRGQDVALRCDPISGHVSLYWYRQALGQGPEFLTYFNYEAQQDKSGLPNDRFSAERPEGSISTLTIQRTEQRDSAMYRCASSLLWNTEAFFGQGTRLTVV.